These 4 T cell receptor beta chains came from one sample sequenced in a study of response to subunit inactivated influenza vaccine. TCRdb re-called the RT-PCR reads with MiXCR, one entry per CDR3 protein. The sample lists roughly 780,000 distinct CDR3 sequences, less than 20% seen once, with approximately 11% in the top ten. The sample in question was PBMCs from blood, obtained around 5 days after vaccination. These receptors were collected from a man aged 50 to 60 who received an inactivated influenza vaccine.

The sample holds a few counts of this clonotype. V usage is TRBV5-6 and J usage is TRBJ2-2; 7 nucleotides align to TRBD1. There are 16 residues in the CDR3. The germline V gene has CDR1 SGHDT and CDR2 YYEEEE. After removal of 4 bases from V and 1 base from J, the junction contained 7 bases not matched to a gene. CDR3 nucleotides: TGTGCCAGCAGCCCCATTCGGACAGGGAACACCGGGGAGCTGTTTTTT. This sequence encodes CASSPIRTGNTGELFF.

This chain connects TRBV7-8 to TRBJ2-7; TRBD2 aligns across 15 bases. Losses at the gene ends were 0 bases for V and 2 bases for J; bases not matched to a gene: 5. CDR1 is SGHVS, CDR2 FQNEAQ, per germline. The CDR3 runs to 18 residues. The DNA of the CDR3 is TGTGCCAGCAGCTTAGCGAGGACTAGCGGGAGGGCCCCCTACGAGCAGTACTTC. It specifies CASSLARTSGRAPYEQYF.

The chain is built from TRBV5-8 and TRBJ1-2; the match to TRBD1 covers 7 bases. The CDR3 spans 15 residues. Germline lookup yields CDR1 SGHTS and CDR2 YDEGEE. Trimming took 4 bases from V and 4 from J; bases not matched to a gene: 10. The CDR3 DNA follows: TGTGCCAGCAGCCTGGGGTTAGGGGGCGCCTATGGCTACACCTTC. Its translation is CASSLGLGGAYGYTF.

This clonotype was seen only a few times. V and J are TRBV7-9 and TRBJ2-3; 9 nucleotides agree with TRBD2. The CDR3 is 17 amino acids. Trimming cost V 0 bases and J 2 bases; bases outside gene matches: 6. Germline values: CDR1 SEHNR, CDR2 FQNEAQ (reference sequence). DNA for the CDR3: TGTGCCAGCAGCTTAGCGAATCTAGCGGGGCTCACAGATACGCAGTATTTT. Translating it yields CASSLANLAGLTDTQYF.